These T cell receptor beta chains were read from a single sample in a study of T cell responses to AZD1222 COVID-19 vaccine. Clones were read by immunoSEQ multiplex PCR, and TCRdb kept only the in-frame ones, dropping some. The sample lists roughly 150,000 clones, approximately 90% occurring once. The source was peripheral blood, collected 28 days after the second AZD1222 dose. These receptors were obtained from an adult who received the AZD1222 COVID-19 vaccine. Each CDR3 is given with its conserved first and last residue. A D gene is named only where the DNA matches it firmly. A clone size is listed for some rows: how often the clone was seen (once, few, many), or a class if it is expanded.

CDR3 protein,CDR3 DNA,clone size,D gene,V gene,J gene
CASSWDSSAGNTIYF,TGTGCCAGCAGCTGGGACAGTAGTGCTGGAAACACCATATATTTT,.,TRBD1,TRBV5-6,TRBJ1-3
CASSFRGDTQYF,TGTGCCAGCAGCTTCCGAGGGGATACGCAGTATTTT,.,.,TRBV7-9,TRBJ2-3
CAISEFGVDRRAYEQYF,TGTGCCATCAGTGAGTTCGGAGTCGACAGGAGAGCCTACGAGCAGTACTTC,.,.,TRBV10-3,TRBJ2-7
CASSSNGLAVNEQFF,TGTGCCAGCAGTTCAAACGGACTAGCCGTCAATGAGCAGTTCTTC,.,TRBD2,TRBV27,TRBJ2-1
CASSLGPGAGDTEAFF,TGTGCCAGCAGCTTAGGTCCAGGGGCGGGGGACACTGAAGCTTTCTTT,.,.,TRBV11-2,TRBJ1-1
CSVEPQGNTEAFF,TGCAGCGTTGAGCCACAGGGGAACACTGAAGCTTTCTTT,.,.,TRBV29-1,TRBJ1-1
CASSLQDSSYNEQFF,TGCGCCAGCAGCTTGCAGGACAGCTCCTACAATGAGCAGTTCTTC,once,.,TRBV5-1,TRBJ2-1
CASSNGQGGNTIYF,TGCGCCAGCAGCAATGGACAGGGAGGAAACACCATATATTTT,.,TRBD1,TRBV5-1,TRBJ1-3
CASSLLGAGGPGNEQFF,TGTGCCAGCAGCTTATTGGGAGCGGGGGGGCCTGGGAATGAGCAGTTCTTC,.,TRBD2,TRBV7-3,TRBJ2-1
CASSSTTPYEQYF,TGTGCCAGCAGTTCGACAACCCCCTACGAGCAGTACTTC,once,.,TRBV6-2/TRBV6-3,TRBJ2-7
CASERRFGHEQYF,TGCGCCAGCGAAAGGAGGTTCGGTCACGAGCAGTACTTC,.,.,TRBV5-1,TRBJ2-7
CASSLNRQQGARAEQYF,TGTGCCAGCAGTTTAAATAGACAACAGGGGGCGCGGGCCGAGCAGTACTTC,.,TRBD1,TRBV27,TRBJ2-7
CASSNPADSYEQYF,TGTGCCAGCAGCAACCCCGCCGACAGCTACGAGCAGTACTTC,once,.,TRBV4-2,TRBJ2-7
CASSVGPGGDEGYTF,TGTGCCAGCAGCGTAGGGCCAGGGGGCGACGAGGGCTACACCTTC,few,TRBD1,TRBV9,TRBJ1-2
CASSQTYGGKWGGGYTF,TGTGCCAGCAGCCAGACTTACGGAGGGAAATGGGGAGGTGGCTACACCTTC,.,.,TRBV5-8,TRBJ1-2
CASRTFEQFF,TGCGCCAGCAGGACCTTCGAGCAGTTCTTC,.,.,TRBV10-2,TRBJ2-1
CATSKEPGLEYGYTF,TGTGCCACCAGCAAGGAACCCGGACTTGAGTATGGCTACACCTTC,.,.,TRBV15,TRBJ1-2
CASSIDMNTEAFF,TGTGCCAGTAGTATAGATATGAACACTGAAGCTTTCTTT,.,.,TRBV19,TRBJ1-1
CASSIGATGTDTQYF,TGTGCCAGTAGTATTGGGGCAACAGGGACAGATACGCAGTATTTT,.,.,TRBV19,TRBJ2-3
CASREDRGQVGVNTEAFF,TGTGCCAGTAGAGAGGACAGGGGGCAAGTAGGAGTGAACACTGAAGCTTTCTTT,.,TRBD1,TRBV19,TRBJ1-1
CASSSAGTGRGNEKLFF,TGTGCCAGCAGCTCCGCGGGGACAGGAAGGGGTAATGAAAAACTGTTTTTT,.,TRBD1,TRBV5-6,TRBJ1-4
CASSHGQGDEAFF,TGTGCCAGCAGCCATGGACAGGGGGATGAAGCTTTCTTT,.,TRBD1,TRBV6-5,TRBJ1-1
CASSQGQNNNSPLHF,TGCGCCAGCAGCCAAGGGCAGAACAATAATTCACCCCTCCACTTT,.,.,TRBV4-1,TRBJ1-6
CASSPRGIYYGYTF,TGTGCCAGCAGTCCTCGCGGAATCTACTATGGCTACACCTTC,.,.,TRBV6-5,TRBJ1-2
CASSGTRTRPRGTYEQYF,TGTGCCAGCAGCGGGACGAGGACCAGGCCGAGGGGAACCTACGAGCAGTACTTC,.,.,TRBV9,TRBJ2-7
CAISESSSSYNEQFF,TGTGCCATCAGTGAGTCCTCTAGCTCCTACAATGAGCAGTTCTTC,.,.,TRBV10-3,TRBJ2-1
CASGSETGELFF,TGTGCTAGTGGTTCTGAAACCGGGGAGCTGTTTTTT,.,.,TRBV12-5,TRBJ2-2
CSAYHLGQGVF,TGCAGTGCTTACCATCTCGGACAGGGGGTTTTT,.,TRBD1,TRBV20-1,TRBJ1-4
CASSPLGGLNTEAFF,TGTGCCAGCAGTCCCCTGGGGGGGCTGAACACTGAAGCTTTCTTT,.,.,TRBV27,TRBJ1-1
CASSLRQLLNEKLFF,TGTGCCAGCAGTTTACGACAGCTACTTAATGAAAAACTGTTTTTT,once,.,TRBV28,TRBJ1-4
CASSWIAGAAYEQYF,TGTGCCAGCAGTTGGATAGCGGGAGCGGCCTACGAGCAGTACTTC,.,TRBD2,TRBV28,TRBJ2-7
CASSLAGGAQPQHF,TGCGCCAGCAGCTTGGCCGGTGGGGCGCAGCCCCAGCATTTT,once,.,TRBV5-1,TRBJ1-5
CAISGTSGETGELFF,TGTGCCATCAGCGGGACTAGCGGGGAAACCGGGGAGCTGTTTTTT,.,TRBD2,TRBV10-3,TRBJ2-2
CASTDKPGPRADQPQHF,TGTGCCAGTACTGATAAACCGGGACCGCGGGCGGATCAGCCCCAGCATTTT,.,.,TRBV4-2,TRBJ1-5
CASSTNNEQFF,TGTGCCAGCAGCACCAACAATGAGCAGTTCTTC,.,.,TRBV11-3,TRBJ2-1
CSVVRSMNTEAFF,TGCAGCGTTGTGCGCAGCATGAACACTGAAGCTTTCTTT,once,.,TRBV29-1,TRBJ1-1
CASSKDVGTSLPEQFF,TGTGCCAGCAGCAAGGACGTCGGGACTAGTCTTCCTGAGCAGTTCTTC,.,TRBD2,TRBV5-4,TRBJ2-1
CASRSGGSSYEQYF,TGTGCCAGCAGGTCGGGCGGAAGCTCCTACGAGCAGTACTTC,.,.,TRBV7-2,TRBJ2-7
CASSPIAGGLNNEQFF,TGTGCCAGCAGTCCCATAGCGGGAGGACTGAACAATGAGCAGTTCTTC,.,TRBD2,TRBV28,TRBJ2-1
CASSLGLAGETQYF,TGTGCCAGCAGCTTAGGACTGGCAGGAGAGACCCAGTACTTC,.,.,TRBV7-7,TRBJ2-5